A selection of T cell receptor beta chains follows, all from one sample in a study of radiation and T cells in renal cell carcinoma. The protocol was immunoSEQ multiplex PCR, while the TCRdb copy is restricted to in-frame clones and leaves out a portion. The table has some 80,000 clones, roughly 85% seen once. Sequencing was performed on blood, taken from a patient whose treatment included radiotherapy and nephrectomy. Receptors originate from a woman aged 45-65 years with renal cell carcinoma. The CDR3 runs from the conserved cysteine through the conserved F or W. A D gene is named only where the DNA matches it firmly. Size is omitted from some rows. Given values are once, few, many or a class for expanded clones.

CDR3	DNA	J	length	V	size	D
CATSRNRDSNEKLFF	TGTGCCACCAGCAGAAACCGGGACAGTAATGAAAAACTGTTTTTT	TRBJ1-4	15	TRBV15	NA	TRBD1
CASSSSGAAHNEQFF	TGTGCCAGCAGCAGCAGCGGGGCGGCCCACAATGAGCAGTTCTTC	TRBJ2-1	15	TRBV28	NA	TRBD2
CASSSGPSNYGYTF	TGTGCCAGCAGCTCCGGCCCCAGTAACTATGGCTACACCTTC	TRBJ1-2	14	TRBV28	NA	NA
CASSLAAQLVAFF	TGTGCCAGCAGCTTAGCTGCCCAACTCGTGGCTTTCTTT	TRBJ1-1	13	TRBV7-8	NA	NA
CASSMVNQPQHF	TGTGCCAGTAGTATGGTCAATCAGCCCCAGCATTTT	TRBJ1-5	12	TRBV19	few	NA
CASSLVSGANYGYTF	TGCGCCAGCAGCTTGGTGTCCGGAGCTAACTATGGCTACACCTTC	TRBJ1-2	15	TRBV5-1	once	NA
CASPERAGPAETQYF	TGTGCCAGCCCAGAGCGAGCGGGGCCCGCAGAGACCCAGTACTTC	TRBJ2-5	15	TRBV6-4	NA	TRBD2
CASSADRERGDAFF	TGTGCCAGCAGCGCAGACAGGGAAAGAGGCGATGCTTTCTTT	TRBJ1-1	14	TRBV5-4	NA	TRBD1
CASSYQTYYEQYF	TGTGCCAGCAGCTACCAGACCTACTACGAGCAGTACTTC	TRBJ2-7	13	TRBV5-4	few	NA
CASSLPGQGNSPLHF	TGTGCCAGCAGCTTACCGGGACAGGGCAATTCACCCCTCCACTTT	TRBJ1-6	15	TRBV7-9	many	TRBD1
CASSSGRDNSPLHF	TGTGCCAGCAGCTCGGGACGGGACAATTCACCCCTCCACTTT	TRBJ1-6	14	TRBV2	NA	NA
CASTPGQGNYGYTF	TGCGCCAGCACCCCGGGACAGGGTAACTATGGCTACACCTTC	TRBJ1-2	14	TRBV4-3	NA	TRBD1
CASIRTGGGSPLHF	TGTGCCAGCATCAGGACAGGGGGTGGGTCACCCCTCCACTTT	TRBJ1-6	14	TRBV6-6	NA	TRBD1
CASSPVAGATYNEQFF	TGTGCCAGCAGCCCCGTGGCGGGAGCTACCTACAATGAGCAGTTCTTC	TRBJ2-1	16	TRBV7-2	NA	TRBD2